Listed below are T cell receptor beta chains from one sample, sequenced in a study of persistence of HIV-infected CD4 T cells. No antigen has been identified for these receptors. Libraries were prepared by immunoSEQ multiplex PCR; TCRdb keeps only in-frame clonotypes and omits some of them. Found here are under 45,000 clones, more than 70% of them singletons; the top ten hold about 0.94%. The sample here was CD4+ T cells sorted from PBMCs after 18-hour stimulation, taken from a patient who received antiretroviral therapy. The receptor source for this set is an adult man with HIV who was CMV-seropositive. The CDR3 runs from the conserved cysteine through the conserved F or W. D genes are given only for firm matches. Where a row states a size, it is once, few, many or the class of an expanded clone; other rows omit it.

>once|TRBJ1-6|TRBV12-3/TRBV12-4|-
TGTGCCAGCAGTCGGGTCAGAAATTCACCCCTCCACTTT
CASSRVRNSPLHF
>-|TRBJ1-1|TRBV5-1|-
TGCGCCAGCAGCTGGAGTTCGGGGTCGAACACTGAAGCTTTCTTT
CASSWSSGSNTEAFF
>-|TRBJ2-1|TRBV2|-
TGTGCCAGCAGACTTTCCTGGACAAGTCAGAATGAGCAGTTCTTC
CASRLSWTSQNEQFF
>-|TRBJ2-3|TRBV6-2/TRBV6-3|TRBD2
TGTGCCAGCAGTCCCTCCGGACTAGCGGGGGGGATTGTAGATACGCAGTATTTT
CASSPSGLAGGIVDTQYF
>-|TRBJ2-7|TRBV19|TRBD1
TGTGCCAGTAGTTTACGGGACAGGGGTGCTCGCGAGCAGTACTTC
CASSLRDRGAREQYF
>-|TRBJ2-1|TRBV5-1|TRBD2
TGCGCCAGCAGCTGGAGCGGGGAGAGCTCCTACAATGAGCAGTTCTTC
CASSWSGESSYNEQFF
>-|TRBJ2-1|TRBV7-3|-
TGTGCCAGCAGCTTAATAGGCGGGGAATATTACAATGAGCAGTTCTTC
CASSLIGGEYYNEQFF
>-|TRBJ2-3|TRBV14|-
TGTGCCAGCAGCCAGTGGGGGGTGAGCACAGATACGCAGTATTTT
CASSQWGVSTDTQYF
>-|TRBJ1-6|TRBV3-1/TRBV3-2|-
TGTGCCAGCAGCCAAGTATGGGATACTAATTCACCCCTCCACTTT
CASSQVWDTNSPLHF
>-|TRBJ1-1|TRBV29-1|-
TGCAGCGTTGATAACCGGGGGCACACTGAAGCTTTCTTT
CSVDNRGHTEAFF
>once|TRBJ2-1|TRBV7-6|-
TGTGCCAGCAGCTTAGAACCATACCGGGACCAGTACAATGAGCAGTTCTTC
CASSLEPYRDQYNEQFF
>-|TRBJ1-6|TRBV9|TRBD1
TGTGCCAGCAATCCGACAGGGAATAATTCACCCCTCCACTTT
CASNPTGNNSPLHF
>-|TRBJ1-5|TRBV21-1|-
TGTGCCAGCACGGAGGAGGGTCGGGTTCAGTGGGGTCAGCCCCAGCATTTT
CASTEEGRVQWGQPQHF
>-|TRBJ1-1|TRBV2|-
TGTGCCAGCAACGAAGGGGGGATCACTGAAGCTTTCTTT
CASNEGGITEAFF
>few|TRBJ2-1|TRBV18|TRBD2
TGTGCCAGCTCACCTCGGACTAGCGGGGGGACCAATGAGCAGTTCTTC
CASSPRTSGGTNEQFF
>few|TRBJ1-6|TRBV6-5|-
TGTGCCAGCCGGGCAGGGCCTTATAATTCACCCCTCCACTTT
CASRAGPYNSPLHF
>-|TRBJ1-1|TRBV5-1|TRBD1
TGCGCCAGCAGCTTGGTACCCTCGCGGGACAGGGTACGGGTGGACACTGAAGCTTTCTTT
CASSLVPSRDRVRVDTEAFF
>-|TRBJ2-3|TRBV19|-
TGTGCCAGTAGTCCCAGGGGGGGCGGGGGCACAGATACGCAGTATTTT
CASSPRGGGGTDTQYF
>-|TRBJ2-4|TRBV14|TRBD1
TGTGCCAGCAGCCTTACCAAGACAGGGCGACAACAGTACTTC
CASSLTKTGRQQYF
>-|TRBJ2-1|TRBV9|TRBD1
TGTGCCAGCAGCGCCCCGACAGGGGGCTACAATGAGCAGTTCTTC
CASSAPTGGYNEQFF
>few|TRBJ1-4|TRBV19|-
TGTGCCAGTAGTATTCAGGGAACTAATGAAAAACTGTTTTTT
CASSIQGTNEKLFF
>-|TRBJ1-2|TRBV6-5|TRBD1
TGTGCCAGCGGGTTAACAGGGGTGGGCTATGGCTACACCTTC
CASGLTGVGYGYTF
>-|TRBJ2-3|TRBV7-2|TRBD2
TGTGCCAGCAGCTTAACGGCTAGCGGGGGGGCTGCCACAGATACGCAGTATTTT
CASSLTASGGAATDTQYF
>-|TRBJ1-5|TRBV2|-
TGTGCCAGCAGTGAATACGGGGGCTATGGTCAGCCCCAGCATTTT
CASSEYGGYGQPQHF
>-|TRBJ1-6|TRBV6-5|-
TGTGCCACCTTTCTTACCGGGGGATCACCCCTCCACTTT
CATFLTGGSPLHF
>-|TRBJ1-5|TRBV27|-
TGTGCCAGCAGTTTATCCCAAGGGGTGGGTCAGCCCCAGCATTTT
CASSLSQGVGQPQHF
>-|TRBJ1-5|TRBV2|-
TGTGCCAGCTCCCCGTCGGGGGGCCGTAGTAATCAGCCCCAGCATTTT
CASSPSGGRSNQPQHF
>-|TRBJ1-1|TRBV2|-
TGTGCCAGCAGAGAGAGGGGGGTGGCTGAAGCTTTCTTT
CASRERGVAEAFF
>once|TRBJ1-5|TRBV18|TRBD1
TGTGCCAGCTCACCAGGACAGGGGTCGGGTCAGCCCCAGCATTTT
CASSPGQGSGQPQHF
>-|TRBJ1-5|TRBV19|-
TGTGCCAGTACAATACGGGCAAATCAGCCCCAGCATTTT
CASTIRANQPQHF
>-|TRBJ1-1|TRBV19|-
TGTGCCAGTAGTGGCTTTGAGAGAGGTAGCGCTGAAGCTTTCTTT
CASSGFERGSAEAFF
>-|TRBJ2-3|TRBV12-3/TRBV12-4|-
TGTGCCAGCAGTTCGGCTAACACAGATACGCAGTATTTT
CASSSANTDTQYF
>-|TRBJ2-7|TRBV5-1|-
TGCGCCAGCAGCCCGGAGAGCTCCTACGAGCAGTACTTC
CASSPESSYEQYF
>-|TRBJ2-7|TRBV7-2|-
TGTGCCAGCAGCTTAACGCGGGACAGCTACGAGCAGTACTTC
CASSLTRDSYEQYF
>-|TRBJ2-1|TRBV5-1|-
TGCGCCAGCAGCTTAGTAGGGGAGGCCTTTAATGAGCAGTTCTTC
CASSLVGEAFNEQFF
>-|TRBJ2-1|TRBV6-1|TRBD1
TGTGCCAGCAGTGAATTGGGGACAGCCCGGTCCTACAATGAGCAGTTCTTC
CASSELGTARSYNEQFF
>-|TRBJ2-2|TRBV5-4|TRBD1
TGTGCCAGCAGCCTGGACAGGGCGAACACCGGGGAGCTGTTTTTT
CASSLDRANTGELFF
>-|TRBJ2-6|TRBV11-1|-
TGTGCCAGCAGCCACGGGGCCGACTCTGGGGCCAACGTCCTGACTTTC
CASSHGADSGANVLTF
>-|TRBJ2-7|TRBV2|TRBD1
TGTGCCAGCTCTGACAGGGGCCACGAGCAGTACTTC
CASSDRGHEQYF
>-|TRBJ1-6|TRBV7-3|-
TGTGCCAGCAGCTTCTCCCGGGAGTCGGATTCACCCCTCCACTTT
CASSFSRESDSPLHF
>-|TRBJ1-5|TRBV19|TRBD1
TGTGCCAGTAGTCCCCTAAGAGGACAGGGCTTTTATAGCAATCAGCCCCAGCATTTT
CASSPLRGQGFYSNQPQHF
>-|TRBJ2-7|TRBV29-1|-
TGCAGCGGTCGGAGGCAGTACTTC
CSGRRQYF
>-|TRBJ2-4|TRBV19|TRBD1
TGTGCCAGTAGTATGAAGGGACAGGGGGCTTCCAAAAACATTCAGTACTTC
CASSMKGQGASKNIQYF
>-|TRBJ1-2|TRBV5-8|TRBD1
TGTGCCAGCAGCCAGACAGGGGGAGGTTATGGCTACACCTTC
CASSQTGGGYGYTF
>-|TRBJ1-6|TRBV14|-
TGTGCCAGCAGCCCGAGTACACCTAATTCACCCCTCCACTTT
CASSPSTPNSPLHF
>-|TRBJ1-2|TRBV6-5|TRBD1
TGTGCCAGCAGTCCCAGGACAGGGCGAGAGACTGGCTACACCTTC
CASSPRTGRETGYTF
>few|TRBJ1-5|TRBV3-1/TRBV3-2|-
TGTGCCAGCAGCTTTACTCAGGTCAATCAGCCCCAGCATTTT
CASSFTQVNQPQHF
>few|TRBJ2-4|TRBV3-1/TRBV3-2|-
TGTGCCAGCAGCCACGCTTACCTTAGCTCCGTCAACTTC
CASSHAYLSSVNF
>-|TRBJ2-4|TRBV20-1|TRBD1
TGCAGTGCTAGTGAGAGGGGGCTAGCCAAAAACATTCAGTACTTC
CSASERGLAKNIQYF
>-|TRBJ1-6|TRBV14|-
TGTGCCAGCAGCCCGTCCTTAATTTCACCCCTCCACTTT
CASSPSLISPLHF
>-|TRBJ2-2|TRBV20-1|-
TGCAGTGCTCGTGGACAGACTAACACCGGGGAGCTGTTTTTT
CSARGQTNTGELFF
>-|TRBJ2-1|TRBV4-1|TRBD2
TGCGCCAGCAGCCAAGATACGGGGGGGGAGGTGAATGAGCAGTTCTTC
CASSQDTGGEVNEQFF
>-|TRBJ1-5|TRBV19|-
TGTGCCAGTAATAATGCGGGGGGCCGTCAGCCCCAGCATTTT
CASNNAGGRQPQHF